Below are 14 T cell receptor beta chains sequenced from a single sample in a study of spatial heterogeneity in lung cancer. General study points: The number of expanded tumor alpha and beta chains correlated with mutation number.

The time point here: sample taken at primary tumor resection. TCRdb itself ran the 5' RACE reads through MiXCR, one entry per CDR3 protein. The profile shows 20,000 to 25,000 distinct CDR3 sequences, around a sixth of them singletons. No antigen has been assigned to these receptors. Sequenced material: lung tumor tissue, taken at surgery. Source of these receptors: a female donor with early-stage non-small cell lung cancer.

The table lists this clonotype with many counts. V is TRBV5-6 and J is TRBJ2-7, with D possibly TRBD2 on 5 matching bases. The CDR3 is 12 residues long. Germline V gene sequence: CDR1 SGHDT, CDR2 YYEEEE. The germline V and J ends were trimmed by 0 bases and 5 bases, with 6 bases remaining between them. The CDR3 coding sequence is TGTGCCAGCAGCTTGGGCGGGCACGAGCAGTACTTC. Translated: CASSLGGHEQYF. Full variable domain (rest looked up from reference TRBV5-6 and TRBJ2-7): DAGVTQSPTHLIKTRGQQVTLRCSPKSGHDTVSWYQQALGQGPQFIFQYYEEEERQRGNFPDRFSGHQFPNYSSELNVNALLLGDSALYLCASSLGGHEQYFGPGTRLTVT.

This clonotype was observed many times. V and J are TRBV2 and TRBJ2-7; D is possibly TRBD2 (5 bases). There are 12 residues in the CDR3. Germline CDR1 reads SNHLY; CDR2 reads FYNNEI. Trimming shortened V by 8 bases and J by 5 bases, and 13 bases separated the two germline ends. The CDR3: CASLTRPDEQYF. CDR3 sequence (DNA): TGTGCCAGCCTAACTAGGCCGGACGAGCAGTACTTC.

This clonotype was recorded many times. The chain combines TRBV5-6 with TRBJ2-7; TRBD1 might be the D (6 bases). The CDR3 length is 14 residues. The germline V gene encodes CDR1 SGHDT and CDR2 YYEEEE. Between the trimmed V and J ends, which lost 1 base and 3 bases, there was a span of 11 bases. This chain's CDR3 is CASSLRGSGYEQYF. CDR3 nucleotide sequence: TGTGCCAGCAGCTTGAGGGGGTCCGGCTACGAGCAGTACTTC.

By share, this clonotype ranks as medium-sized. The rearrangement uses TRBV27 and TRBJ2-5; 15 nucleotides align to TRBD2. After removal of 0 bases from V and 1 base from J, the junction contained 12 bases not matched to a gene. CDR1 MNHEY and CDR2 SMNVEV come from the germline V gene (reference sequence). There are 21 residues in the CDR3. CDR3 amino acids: CASSLSLMGTSGGPPQETQYF. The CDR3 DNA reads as TGTGCCAGCAGTTTATCTCTCATGGGGACTAGCGGGGGGCCCCCCCAAGAGACCCAGTACTTC.

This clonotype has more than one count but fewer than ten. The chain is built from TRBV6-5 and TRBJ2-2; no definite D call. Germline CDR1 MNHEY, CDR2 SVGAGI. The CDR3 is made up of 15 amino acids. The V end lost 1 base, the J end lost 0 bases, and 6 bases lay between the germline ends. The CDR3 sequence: CASSYYRANTGELFF. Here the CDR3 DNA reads TGTGCCAGCAGTTACTATAGGGCGAACACCGGGGAGCTGTTTTTT.

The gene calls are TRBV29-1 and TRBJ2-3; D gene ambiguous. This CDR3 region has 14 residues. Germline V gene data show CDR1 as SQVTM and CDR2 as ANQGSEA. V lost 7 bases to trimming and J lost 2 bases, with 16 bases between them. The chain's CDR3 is CSARSSLNTDTQYF. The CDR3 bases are TGCAGCGCCCGAAGTTCGTTAAACACAGATACGCAGTATTTT.

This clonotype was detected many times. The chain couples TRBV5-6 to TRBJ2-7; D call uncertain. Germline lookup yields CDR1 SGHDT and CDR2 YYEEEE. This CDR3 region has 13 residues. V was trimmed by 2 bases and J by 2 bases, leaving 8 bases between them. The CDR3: CASSLSRAYEQYF. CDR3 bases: TGTGCCAGCAGCTTAAGCCGAGCCTACGAGCAGTACTTC.

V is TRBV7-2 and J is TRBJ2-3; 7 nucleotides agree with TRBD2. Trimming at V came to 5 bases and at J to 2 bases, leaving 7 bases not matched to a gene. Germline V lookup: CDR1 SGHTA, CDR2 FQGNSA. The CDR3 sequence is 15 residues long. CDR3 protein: CASSRWAGDTDTQYF. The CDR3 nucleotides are TGTGCCAGCAGCCGGTGGGCGGGGGACACAGATACGCAGTATTTT.

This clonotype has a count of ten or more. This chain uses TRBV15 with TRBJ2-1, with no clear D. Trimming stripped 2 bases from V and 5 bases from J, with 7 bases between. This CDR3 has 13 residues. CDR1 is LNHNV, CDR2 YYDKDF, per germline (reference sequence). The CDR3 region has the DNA TGTGCCACCAGCAGATGGGTACACAATGAGCAGTTCTTC. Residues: CATSRWVHNEQFF.

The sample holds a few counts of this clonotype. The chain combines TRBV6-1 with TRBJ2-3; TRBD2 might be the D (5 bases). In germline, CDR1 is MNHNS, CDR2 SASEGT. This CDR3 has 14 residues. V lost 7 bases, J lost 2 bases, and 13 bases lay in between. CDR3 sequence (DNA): TGTGCCAGCATAGGAGGCAGACACACAGATACGCAGTATTTT. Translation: CASIGGRHTDTQYF.

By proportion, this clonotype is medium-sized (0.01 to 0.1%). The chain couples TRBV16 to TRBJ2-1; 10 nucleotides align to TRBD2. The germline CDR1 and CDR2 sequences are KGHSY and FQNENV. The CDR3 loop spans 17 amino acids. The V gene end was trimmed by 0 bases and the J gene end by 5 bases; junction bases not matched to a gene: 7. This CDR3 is CASSQSGSGGAHNEQFF. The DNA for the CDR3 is TGTGCCAGCAGCCAATCTGGGAGCGGGGGGGCTCACAATGAGCAGTTCTTC.

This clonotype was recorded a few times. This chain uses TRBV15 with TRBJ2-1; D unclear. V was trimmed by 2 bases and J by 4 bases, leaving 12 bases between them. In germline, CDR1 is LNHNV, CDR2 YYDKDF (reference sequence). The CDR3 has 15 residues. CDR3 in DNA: TGTGCCACCAGCAGAAAGGCTGTGGTATACAATGAGCAGTTCTTC. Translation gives CATSRKAVVYNEQFF. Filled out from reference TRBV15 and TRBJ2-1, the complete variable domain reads DAMVIQNPRYQVTQFGKPVTLSCSQTLNHNVMYWYQQKSSQAPKLLFHYYDKDFNNEADTPDNFQSRRPNTSFCFLDIRSPGLGDTAMYLCATSRKAVVYNEQFFGPGTRLTVL.

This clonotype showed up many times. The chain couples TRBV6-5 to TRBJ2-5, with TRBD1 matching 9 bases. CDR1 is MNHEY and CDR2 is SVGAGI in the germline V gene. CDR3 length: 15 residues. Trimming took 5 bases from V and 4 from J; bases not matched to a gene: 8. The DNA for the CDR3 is TGTGCCAGCAGTACCCGACAGGGGGGGAGAGAGACCCAGTACTTC. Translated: CASSTRQGGRETQYF.

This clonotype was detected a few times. CDR3 nucleotides: TGTGCCAGCAGCCCAGGGACAGAGTGGACCCAGTACTTC. It translates to CASSPGTEWTQYF. The chain combines TRBV14 with TRBJ2-5; the match to TRBD1 covers 7 bases. V shed 4 bases and J 7 bases; nucleotides not matched to a gene: 6. Germline V gene sequence: CDR1 SGHDN, CDR2 FVKESK. This CDR3 region has 13 residues. Supplemented by reference TRBV14 and TRBJ2-5, the full variable domain reads EAGVTQFPSHSVIEKGQTVTLRCDPISGHDNLYWYRRVMGKEIKFLLHFVKESKQDESGMPNNRFLAERTGGTYSTLKVQPAELEDSGVYFCASSPGTEWTQYFGPGTRLLVL.